A selection of T cell receptor beta chains follows, all from one sample in a study of shared clonotypes between healthy human individuals. Only in-frame clones appear in the TCRdb table, and some are missing; sequencing was by immunoSEQ multiplex PCR. The sample shows around 1.9 million clones, about 92% of them seen only once. The specimen sequenced was naive CD8+ T cells from PBMCs. All receptors derive from a man aged 18 to 29 in good health. Some clones in this sample may be carry-over from other donors' samples. The CDR3 runs from the conserved cysteine through the conserved F or W. The D gene is left open where the match is weak. Where a row states a size, it is once, few, many or the class of an expanded clone; other rows omit it.

size | D | J | V | DNA | CDR3
NA | TRBD2 | TRBJ2-3 | TRBV29-1 | TGCAGTTCTAGCGGGAGAAACACAGATACGCAGTATTTT | CSSSGRNTDTQYF
NA | NA | TRBJ2-3 | TRBV27 | TGTGCCAGCAGTTCCTCCCCGATGCGGCTTAGCACAGATACGCAGTATTTT | CASSSSPMRLSTDTQYF
NA | NA | TRBJ2-7 | TRBV19 | TGTGCCAGTAGTCGGGGAATTACCTACGAGCAGTACTTC | CASSRGITYEQYF
NA | NA | TRBJ2-7 | TRBV7-9 | TGTGCCAGCAGCTACCCACGGACGATGTTTTACCACGAGCAGTACTTC | CASSYPRTMFYHEQYF
NA | NA | TRBJ2-1 | TRBV7-6 | TGTGCCAGCAGCTTGGGACACCGAACATACAATGAGCAGTTCTTC | CASSLGHRTYNEQFF
NA | TRBD1 | TRBJ2-7 | TRBV19 | TGTGCCAGTTCACAGGGGGCTGGGAGCTCCTACGAGCAGTACTTC | CASSQGAGSSYEQYF
NA | NA | TRBJ2-3 | TRBV25-1 | TGTGCCAGCATATCGGATACGCAGTATTTT | CASISDTQYF
NA | TRBD1 | TRBJ2-7 | TRBV19 | TGTGCCAGTAGTGCGTTGACAGGGGGCTCCTACGAGCAGTACTTC | CASSALTGGSYEQYF
NA | NA | TRBJ1-1 | TRBV19 | NA | CATYRCVTCTEAFF
few | TRBD1 | TRBJ2-7 | TRBV7-9 | TGTGCCAGCAGCTTAGAAGGGGGCGGGTACGAGCAGTACTTC | CASSLEGGGYEQYF
NA | TRBD1 | TRBJ1-1 | TRBV7-2 | TGTGCCAGCAGCTCGCCCGGGACAGGGAGGTGGACTGAAGCTTTCTTT | CASSSPGTGRWTEAFF
NA | NA | TRBJ1-5 | TRBV28 | TGTGCCAGCAGAGGGATAGGGGGTCATAGCAATCAGCCCCAGCATTTT | CASRGIGGHSNQPQHF
NA | NA | TRBJ2-2 | TRBV2 | TGTGCCAGGGCGCGGGGGCAGGGGAACACCGGGGAGCTGTTTTTT | CARARGQGNTGELFF
NA | NA | TRBJ2-1 | TRBV9 | TGTGCCAGCAGCGTAGCGGGAACCTACAATGAGCAGTTCTTC | CASSVAGTYNEQFF
NA | NA | TRBJ2-5 | TRBV6-5 | TGTGCCAGCAGTTACTCGACGGGAGAAGGTGGAGAGACCCAGTACTTC | CASSYSTGEGGETQYF